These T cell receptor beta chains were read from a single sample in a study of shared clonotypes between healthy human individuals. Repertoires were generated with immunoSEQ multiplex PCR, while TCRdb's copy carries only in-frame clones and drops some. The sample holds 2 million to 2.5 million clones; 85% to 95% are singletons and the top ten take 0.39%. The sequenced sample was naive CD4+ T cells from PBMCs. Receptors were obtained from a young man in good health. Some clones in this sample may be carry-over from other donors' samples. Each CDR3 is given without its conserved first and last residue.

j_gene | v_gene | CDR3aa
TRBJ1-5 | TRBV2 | ASSEYLFGNQPQH
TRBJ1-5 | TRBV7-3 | ASSLTGNQPQH
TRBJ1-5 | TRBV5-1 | ASSTSGGDGQPQH
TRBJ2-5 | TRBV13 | ASSLGQASETQY
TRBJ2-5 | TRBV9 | ASSAGGEETQY
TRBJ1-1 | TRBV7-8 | ASSYQGGEAF
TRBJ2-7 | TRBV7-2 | ASSSKRGDVRQY
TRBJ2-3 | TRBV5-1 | ASNKGRSTDTQY
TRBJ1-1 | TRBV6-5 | ASSPPGTEAF
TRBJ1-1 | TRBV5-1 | ASSLAAGMNTEAF
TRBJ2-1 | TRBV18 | ASSPSQGSYNEQF
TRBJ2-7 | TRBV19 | ASSIGELGTLN
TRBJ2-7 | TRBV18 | ASSPAGQFYEQY
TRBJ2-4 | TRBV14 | ASSQGRQGAKNIQY
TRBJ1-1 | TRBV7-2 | ASSANRNTEAF
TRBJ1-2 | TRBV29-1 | SVERYTNYGYT
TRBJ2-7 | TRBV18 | ASSPLGQGEQY
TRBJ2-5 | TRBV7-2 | ASSLREETQY
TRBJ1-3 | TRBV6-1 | ASSGGGAGNTIY
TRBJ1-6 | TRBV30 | AWGESGNSPLH
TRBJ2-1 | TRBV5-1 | ASSRDRDFNEQF
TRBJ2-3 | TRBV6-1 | ASSERGTSGRSDTQY
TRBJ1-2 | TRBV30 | AWTVEPGAGYGYT
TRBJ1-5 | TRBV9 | ASSEGTGWAQPQH
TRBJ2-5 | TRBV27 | ASVDSRFSGTQY
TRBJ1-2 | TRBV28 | ASISPDSGGVYGYT
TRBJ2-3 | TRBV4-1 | ASSRYKGTSGSDADTQY
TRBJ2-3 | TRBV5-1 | ASSLLSATSTDTQY
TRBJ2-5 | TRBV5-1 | ASRGGETQY
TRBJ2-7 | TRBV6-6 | ASSYASSYEQY
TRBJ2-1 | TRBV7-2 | ASNFGEWAYNEQF
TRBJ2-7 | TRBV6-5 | ASMGDTYEQY
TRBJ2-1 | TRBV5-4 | ASSTGLGSEQF
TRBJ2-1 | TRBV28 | ASSFSNLREQF
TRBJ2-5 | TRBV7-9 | ASSLRSRGGYQETQY
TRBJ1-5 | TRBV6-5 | ASSIDRASNQPQH
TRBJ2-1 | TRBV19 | ASRTSGRSSYNEQF
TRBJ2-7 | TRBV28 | ASSFRQGGEFYEQY
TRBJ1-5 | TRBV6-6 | ASSYRLAAQGPQH
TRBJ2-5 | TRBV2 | ANRDTGFSETQY
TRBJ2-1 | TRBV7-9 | ASSNGLAGVGEQF
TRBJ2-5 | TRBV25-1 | ASSFSGVQETQY
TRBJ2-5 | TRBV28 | ASSLRGNQETQY
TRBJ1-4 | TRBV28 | ASWGGSNEKLF
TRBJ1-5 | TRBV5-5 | ASSLGRSNQPQH
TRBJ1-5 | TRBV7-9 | ASSLATAPQH
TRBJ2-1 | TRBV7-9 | ASSRFAGAAYNEQF
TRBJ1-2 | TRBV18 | ASSPPVNRDRAFYGYT
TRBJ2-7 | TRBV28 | ASSRTEQY
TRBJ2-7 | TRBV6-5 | ASGTDFYEQY